This T cell receptor (beta chain) is drawn from a study of technical replicates of blood from a handful of donors. This table comes from immunoSEQ multiplex PCR, and its TCRdb copy is limited to in-frame clones, with some not included. The sample includes approximately 70,000 clones, approximately 90% of them seen just once. Per the germline V gene, CDR1 is GTSNPN and CDR2 is SVGIG (reference sequence). V gave up 0 bases and J gave up 3 bases; unmatched junction bases: 0. The CDR3 is made up of 14 amino acids. This clonotype was obtained from a human donor in good health. The V and J genes are TRBV30 and TRBJ2-3; 10 bases agree with TRBD2. The material sequenced was T cells isolated from PBMCs. The CDR3 spells CAWSVLAGTDTQYF. CDR3 in DNA: TGTGCCTGGAGTGTACTAGCGGGAACAGATACGCAGTATTTT.